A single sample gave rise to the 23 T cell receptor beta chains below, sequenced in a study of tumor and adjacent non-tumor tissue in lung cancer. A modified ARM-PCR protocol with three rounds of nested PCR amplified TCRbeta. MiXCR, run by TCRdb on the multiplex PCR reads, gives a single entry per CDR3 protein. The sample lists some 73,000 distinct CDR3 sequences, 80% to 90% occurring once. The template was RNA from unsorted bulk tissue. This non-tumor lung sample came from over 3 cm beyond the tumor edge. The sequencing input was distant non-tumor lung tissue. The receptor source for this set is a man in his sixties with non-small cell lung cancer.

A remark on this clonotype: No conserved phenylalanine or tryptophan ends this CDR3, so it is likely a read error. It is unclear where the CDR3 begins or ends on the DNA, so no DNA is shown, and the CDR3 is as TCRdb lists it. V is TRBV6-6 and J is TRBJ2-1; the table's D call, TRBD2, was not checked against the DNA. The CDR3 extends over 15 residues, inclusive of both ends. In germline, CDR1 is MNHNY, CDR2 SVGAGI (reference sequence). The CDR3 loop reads CASSWGGGAYSERFL.

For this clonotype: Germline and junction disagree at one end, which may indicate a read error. The CDR3 sequence is CARSENNKQFF. CDR3 in DNA: TGTGCCAGGAGTGAAAACAATAAGCAGTTCTTC. The chain uses TRBV6-1 and TRBJ2-1; D is unclear. The CDR3 runs 11 residues. Germline V gene sequence: CDR1 MNHNS, CDR2 SASEGT.

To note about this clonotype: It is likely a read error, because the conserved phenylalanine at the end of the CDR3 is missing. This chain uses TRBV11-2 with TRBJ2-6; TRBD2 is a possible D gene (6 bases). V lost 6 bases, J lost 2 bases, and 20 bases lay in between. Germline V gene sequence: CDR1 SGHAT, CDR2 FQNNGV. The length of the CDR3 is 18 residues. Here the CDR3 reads CASSSTSWGATGANVLTI. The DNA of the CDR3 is TGTGCCAGCAGTTCAACTAGCTGGGGAGCCACTGGGGCCAACGTCCTGACTATC.

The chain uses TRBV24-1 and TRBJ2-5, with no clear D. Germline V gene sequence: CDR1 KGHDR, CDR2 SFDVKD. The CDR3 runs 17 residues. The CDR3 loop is CPTSETAPQRRGETQYF. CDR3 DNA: TGTCCTACCAGCGAGACTGCGCCTCAAAGGAGAGGAGAGACCCAGTACTTC.

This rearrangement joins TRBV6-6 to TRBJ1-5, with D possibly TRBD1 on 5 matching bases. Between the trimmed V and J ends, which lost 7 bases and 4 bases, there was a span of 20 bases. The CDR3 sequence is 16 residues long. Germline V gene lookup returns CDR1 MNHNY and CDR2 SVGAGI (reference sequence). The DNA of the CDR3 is TGTGCCAGCAATTCCGTGGGGCCCATGGGGAATCAGCCCCAGCATTTT. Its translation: CASNSVGPMGNQPQHF.

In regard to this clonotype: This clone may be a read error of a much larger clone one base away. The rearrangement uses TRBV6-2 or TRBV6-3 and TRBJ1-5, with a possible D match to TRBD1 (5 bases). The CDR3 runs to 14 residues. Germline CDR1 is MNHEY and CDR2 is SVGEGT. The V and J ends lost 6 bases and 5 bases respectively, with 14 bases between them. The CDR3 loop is CASSLRGPDQPQHF. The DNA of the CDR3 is TGTGCCAGCAGCCTCCGGGGCCCCGATCAGCCCCAGCATTTT.

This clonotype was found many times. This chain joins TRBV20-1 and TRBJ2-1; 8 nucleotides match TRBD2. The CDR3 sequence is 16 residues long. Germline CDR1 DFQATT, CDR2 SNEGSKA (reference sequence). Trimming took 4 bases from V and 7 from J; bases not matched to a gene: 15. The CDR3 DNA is TGCAGTGCTATGAGGGGGGACGGGAGGGCCTGGAATGAGCAGTTCTTC. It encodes CSAMRGDGRAWNEQFF.

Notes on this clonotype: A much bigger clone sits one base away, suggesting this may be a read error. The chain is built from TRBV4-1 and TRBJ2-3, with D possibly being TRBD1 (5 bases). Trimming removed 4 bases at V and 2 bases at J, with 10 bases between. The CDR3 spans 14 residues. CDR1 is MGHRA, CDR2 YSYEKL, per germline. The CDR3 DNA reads TGCGCCAGCAGCCGGGGCCCGGACACAGATACGCAGTATTTT. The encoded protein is CASSRGPDTDTQYF.

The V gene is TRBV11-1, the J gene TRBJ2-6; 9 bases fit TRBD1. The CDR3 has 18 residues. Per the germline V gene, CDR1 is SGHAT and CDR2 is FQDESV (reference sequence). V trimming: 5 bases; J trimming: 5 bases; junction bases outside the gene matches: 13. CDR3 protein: CASSQRGQGYSWANVLTF. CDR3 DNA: TGTGCCAGCAGCCAGAGGGGACAGGGCTACTCATGGGCCAACGTCCTGACTTTC.

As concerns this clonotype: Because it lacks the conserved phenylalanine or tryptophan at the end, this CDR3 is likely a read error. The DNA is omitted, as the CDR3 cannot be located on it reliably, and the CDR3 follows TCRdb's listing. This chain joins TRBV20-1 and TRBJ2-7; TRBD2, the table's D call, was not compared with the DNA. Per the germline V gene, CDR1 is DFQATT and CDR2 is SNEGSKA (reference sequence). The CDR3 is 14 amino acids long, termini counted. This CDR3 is CSARTSGRAYERYS.

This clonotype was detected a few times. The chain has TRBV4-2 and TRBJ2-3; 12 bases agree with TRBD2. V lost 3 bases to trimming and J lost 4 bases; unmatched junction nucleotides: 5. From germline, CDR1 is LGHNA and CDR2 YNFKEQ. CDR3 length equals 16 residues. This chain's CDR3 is CASSQDGLAGSDTQYF. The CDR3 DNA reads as TGTGCCAGCAGCCAGGACGGACTAGCGGGATCAGATACGCAGTATTTT.

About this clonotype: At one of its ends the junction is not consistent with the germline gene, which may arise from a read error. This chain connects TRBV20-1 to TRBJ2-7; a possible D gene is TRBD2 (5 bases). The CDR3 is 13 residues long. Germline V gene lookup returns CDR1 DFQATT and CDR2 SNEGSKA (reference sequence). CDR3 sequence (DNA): TGCAGTGCTAGCGGGGAGACAATGTCTGAGCAATACTTC. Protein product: CSASGETMSEQYF.

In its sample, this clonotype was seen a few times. The CDR3 protein is CASSLGGFEAFF. DNA for the CDR3: TGTGCCAGCAGCTTGGGGGGATTTGAAGCTTTCTTT. This chain uses TRBV11-2 with TRBJ1-1; D perhaps matches TRBD1 (5 bases). The germline V gene encodes CDR1 SGHAT and CDR2 FQNNGV. The CDR3 is 12 residues long. Between the trimmed V and J ends, which lost 3 bases and 7 bases, there was a span of 9 bases. The full variable domain, rest sourced from reference TRBV11-2 and TRBJ1-1, is EAGVAQSPRYKIIEKRQSVAFWCNPISGHATLYWYQQILGQGPKLLIQFQNNGVVDDSQLPKDRFSAERLKGVDSTLKIQPAKLEDSAVYLCASSLGGFEAFFGQGTRLTVV.

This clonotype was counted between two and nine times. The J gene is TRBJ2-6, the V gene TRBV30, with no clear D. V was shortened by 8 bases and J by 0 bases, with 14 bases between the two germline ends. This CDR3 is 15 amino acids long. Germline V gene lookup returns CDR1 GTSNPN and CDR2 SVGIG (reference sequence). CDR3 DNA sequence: TGTGCCGGGAAGGTCCATCCCTCTGGGGCCAACGTCCTGACTTTC. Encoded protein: CAGKVHPSGANVLTF.

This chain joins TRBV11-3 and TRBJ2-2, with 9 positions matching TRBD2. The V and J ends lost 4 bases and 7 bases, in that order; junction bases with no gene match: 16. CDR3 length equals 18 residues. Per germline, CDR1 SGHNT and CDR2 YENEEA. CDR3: CASSSMGAGGYRGGELFF. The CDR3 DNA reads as TGTGCCAGCAGCTCCATGGGAGCGGGAGGATACAGAGGCGGGGAGCTGTTTTTT.

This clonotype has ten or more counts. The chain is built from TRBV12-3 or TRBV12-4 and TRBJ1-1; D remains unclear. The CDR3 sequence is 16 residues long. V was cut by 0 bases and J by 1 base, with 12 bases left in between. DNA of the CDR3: TGTGCCAGCAGTTTAGCGTATAGGGCTGGGAACACTGAAGCTTTCTTT. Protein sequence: CASSLAYRAGNTEAFF.

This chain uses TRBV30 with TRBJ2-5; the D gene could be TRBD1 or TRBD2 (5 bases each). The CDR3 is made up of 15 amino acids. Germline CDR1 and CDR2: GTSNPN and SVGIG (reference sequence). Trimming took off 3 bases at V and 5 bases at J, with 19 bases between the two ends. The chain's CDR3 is CAWSPCLGVHETQYF. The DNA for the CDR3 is TGTGCCTGGAGCCCCTGTCTGGGGGTCCACGAGACCCAGTACTTC.

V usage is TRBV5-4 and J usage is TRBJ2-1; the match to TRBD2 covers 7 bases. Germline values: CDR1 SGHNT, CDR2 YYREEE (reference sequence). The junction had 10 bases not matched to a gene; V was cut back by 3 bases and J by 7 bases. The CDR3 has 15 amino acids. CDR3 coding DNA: TGTGCCAGCAGCTGGGGGGGGAGGGCTAGAAATGAGCAGTTCTTC. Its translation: CASSWGGRARNEQFF.

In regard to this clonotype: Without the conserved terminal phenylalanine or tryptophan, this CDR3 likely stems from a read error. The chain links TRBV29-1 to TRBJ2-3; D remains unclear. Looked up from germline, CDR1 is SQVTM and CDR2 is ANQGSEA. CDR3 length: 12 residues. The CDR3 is CGIRVFTDTQYS. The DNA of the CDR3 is TGCGGCATAAGGGTTTTCACAGATACGCAGTATTCT.

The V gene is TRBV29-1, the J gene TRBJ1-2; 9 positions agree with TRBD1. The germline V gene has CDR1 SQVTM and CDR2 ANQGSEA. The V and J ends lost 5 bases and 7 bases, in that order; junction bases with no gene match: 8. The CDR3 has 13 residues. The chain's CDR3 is CSVLLGTGSGYTF. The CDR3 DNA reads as TGCAGCGTTCTGTTAGGGACAGGGTCTGGCTACACCTTC.

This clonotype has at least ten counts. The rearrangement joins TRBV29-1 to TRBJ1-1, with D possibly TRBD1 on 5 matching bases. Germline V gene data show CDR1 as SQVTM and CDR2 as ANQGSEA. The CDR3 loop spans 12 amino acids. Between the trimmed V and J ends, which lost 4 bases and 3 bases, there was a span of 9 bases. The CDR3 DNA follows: TGCAGCGTTGCCACCAGGGACACTGAAGCTTTCTTT. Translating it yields CSVATRDTEAFF.

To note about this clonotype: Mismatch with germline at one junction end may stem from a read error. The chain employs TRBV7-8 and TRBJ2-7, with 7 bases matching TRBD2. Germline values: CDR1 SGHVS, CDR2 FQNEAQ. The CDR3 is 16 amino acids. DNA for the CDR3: TGTGTCAGCAGCTCCACGGGGACTACCCCCTCCTACGGGCAGTACTTC. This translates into CVSSSTGTTPSYGQYF.

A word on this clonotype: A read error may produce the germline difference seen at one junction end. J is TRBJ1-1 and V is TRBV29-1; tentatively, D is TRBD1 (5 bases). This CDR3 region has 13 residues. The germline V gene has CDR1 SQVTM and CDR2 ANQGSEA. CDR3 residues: CSVADRGLTEASF. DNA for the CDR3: TGCAGCGTTGCTGACAGAGGGTTAACTGAAGCTTCCTTT.